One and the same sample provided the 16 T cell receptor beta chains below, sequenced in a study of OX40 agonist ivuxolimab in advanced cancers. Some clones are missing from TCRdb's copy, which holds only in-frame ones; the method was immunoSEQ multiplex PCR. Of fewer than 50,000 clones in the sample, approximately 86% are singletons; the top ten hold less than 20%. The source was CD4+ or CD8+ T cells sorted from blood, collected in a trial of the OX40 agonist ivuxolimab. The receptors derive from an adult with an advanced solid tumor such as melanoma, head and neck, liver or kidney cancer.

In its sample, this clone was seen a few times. As DNA, the CDR3 is TGTGCCAACAGGGACGGCGAATACACTGAAGCTTTCTTT. Protein: CANRDGEYTEAFF. The rearrangement uses TRBV10-3 and TRBJ1-1; possible D gene TRBD1, 6 bases. Germline V CDR1 and CDR2: ENHRY, SYGVKD. Trimming left V 10 bases short and J 3 bases short, with 15 bases between. CDR3 length: 13 amino acids.

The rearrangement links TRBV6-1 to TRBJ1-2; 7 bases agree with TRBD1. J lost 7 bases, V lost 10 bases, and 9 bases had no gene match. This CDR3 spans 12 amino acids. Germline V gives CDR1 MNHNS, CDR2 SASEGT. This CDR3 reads CATLTGEAGYTF. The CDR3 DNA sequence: TGTGCCACCCTAACAGGGGAAGCTGGCTACACCTTC.

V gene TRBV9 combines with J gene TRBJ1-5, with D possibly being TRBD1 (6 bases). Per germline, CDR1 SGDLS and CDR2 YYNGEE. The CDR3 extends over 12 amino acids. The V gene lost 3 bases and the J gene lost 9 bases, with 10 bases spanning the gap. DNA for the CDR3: TGTGCCAGCAGCGGAGGGGGGCGGCCCCAGCATTTT. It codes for CASSGGGRPQHF.

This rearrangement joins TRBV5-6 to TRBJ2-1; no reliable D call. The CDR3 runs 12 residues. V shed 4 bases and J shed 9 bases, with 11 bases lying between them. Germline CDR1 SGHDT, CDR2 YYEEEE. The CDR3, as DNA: TGTGCCAGCAGCCGGGCGGATCGTGAGCAGTTCTTC. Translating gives CASSRADREQFF.

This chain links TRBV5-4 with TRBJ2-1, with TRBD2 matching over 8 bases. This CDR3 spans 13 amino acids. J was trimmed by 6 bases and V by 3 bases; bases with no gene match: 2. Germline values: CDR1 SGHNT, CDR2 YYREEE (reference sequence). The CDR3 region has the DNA TGTGCCAGCAGCTCCGGGGGGGCCAATGAGCAGTTCTTC. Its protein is CASSSGGANEQFF.

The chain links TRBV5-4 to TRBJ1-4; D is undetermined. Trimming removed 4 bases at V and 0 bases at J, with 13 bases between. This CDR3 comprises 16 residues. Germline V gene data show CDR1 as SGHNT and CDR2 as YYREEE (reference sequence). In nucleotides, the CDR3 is TGTGCCAGCAGCCCTCCCCGCCATGCAACTAATGAAAAACTGTTTTTT. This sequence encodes CASSPPRHATNEKLFF. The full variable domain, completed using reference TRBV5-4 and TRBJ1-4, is ETGVTQSPTHLIKTRGQQVTLRCSSQSGHNTVSWYQQALGQGPQFIFQYYREEENGRGNFPPRFSGLQFPNYSSELNVNALELDDSALYLCASSPPRHATNEKLFFGSGTQLSVL.

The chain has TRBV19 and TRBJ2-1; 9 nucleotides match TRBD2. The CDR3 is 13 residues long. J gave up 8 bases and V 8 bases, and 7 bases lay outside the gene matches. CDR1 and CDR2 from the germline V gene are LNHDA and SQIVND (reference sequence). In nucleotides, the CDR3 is TGTGCCAGTCGGGGACTAGCTTTCCATGAGCAGTTCTTC. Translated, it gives CASRGLAFHEQFF.

The CDR3, as DNA: TGTGCCAGCAGTGACTTAGCGGGGGGGGGTGAGCAGTTCTTC. This codes for CASSDLAGGGEQFF. V gene TRBV6-1 combines with J gene TRBJ2-1, with 11 bases lining up with TRBD2. The length of the CDR3 is 14 residues. Trimming at V came to 3 bases and at J to 9 bases, leaving 4 bases not matched to a gene. In germline, CDR1 is MNHNS, CDR2 SASEGT.

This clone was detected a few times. CDR3 in amino acids: CASSPAGDTGNTIYF. CDR3 DNA sequence: TGTGCCAGCTCACCGGCGGGGGACACTGGAAACACCATATATTTT. The chain couples TRBV18 to TRBJ1-3; maybe TRBD1 (6 bases). Germline V lookup: CDR1 KGHSH, CDR2 LQKENI. V was shortened by 3 bases and J by 2 bases, with 11 bases between the two germline ends. This CDR3 has 15 residues.

The chain's CDR3 is CASSYSFSNEKLFF. In nucleotides, the CDR3 is TGTGCCAGCAGTTACTCATTTTCCAATGAAAAACTGTTTTTT. V usage is TRBV6-5 and J usage is TRBJ1-4; D is ambiguous. CDR3 length: 14 amino acids. V lost 0 bases, J lost 5 bases, and 7 bases lay in between. The germline CDR1 and CDR2 sequences are MNHEY and SVGAGI.

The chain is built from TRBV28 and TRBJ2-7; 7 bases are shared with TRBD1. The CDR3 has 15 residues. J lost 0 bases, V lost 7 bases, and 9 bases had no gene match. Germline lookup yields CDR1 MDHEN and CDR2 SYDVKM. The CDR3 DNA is TGTGCCAGCACCCCGACCGGGACAGCCTCCTACGAGCAGTACTTC. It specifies CASTPTGTASYEQYF. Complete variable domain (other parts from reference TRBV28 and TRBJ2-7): DVKVTQSSRYLVKRTGEKVFLECVQDMDHENMFWYRQDPGLGLRLIYFSYDVKMKEKGDIPEGYSVSREKKERFSLILESASTNQTSMYLCASTPTGTASYEQYFGPGTRLTVT.

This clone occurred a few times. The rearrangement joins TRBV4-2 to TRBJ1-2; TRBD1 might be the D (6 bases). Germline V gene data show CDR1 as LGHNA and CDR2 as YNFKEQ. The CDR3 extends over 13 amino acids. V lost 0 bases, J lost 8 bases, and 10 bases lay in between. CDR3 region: CASSQETGLGYTF. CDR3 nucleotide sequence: TGTGCCAGCAGCCAAGAAACAGGGCTAGGCTACACCTTC.

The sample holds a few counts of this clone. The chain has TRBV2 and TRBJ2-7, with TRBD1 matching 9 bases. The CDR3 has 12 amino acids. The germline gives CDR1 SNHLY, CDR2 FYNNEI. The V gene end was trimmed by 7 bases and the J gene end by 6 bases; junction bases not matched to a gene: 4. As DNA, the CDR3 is TGTGCCAGCAATACAGGGGGCTCCGAGCAGTACGTC. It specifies CASNTGGSEQYV.

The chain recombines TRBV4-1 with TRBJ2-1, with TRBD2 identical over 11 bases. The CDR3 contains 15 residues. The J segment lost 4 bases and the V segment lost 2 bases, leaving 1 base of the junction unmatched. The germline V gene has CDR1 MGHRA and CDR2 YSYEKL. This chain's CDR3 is CASSQIAGGYNEQFF. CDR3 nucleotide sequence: TGCGCCAGCAGCCAAATAGCGGGGGGGTACAATGAGCAGTTCTTC.

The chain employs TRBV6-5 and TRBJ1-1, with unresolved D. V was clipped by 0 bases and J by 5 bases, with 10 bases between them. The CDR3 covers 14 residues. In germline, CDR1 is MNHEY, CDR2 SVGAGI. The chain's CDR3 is CASSYSLEATEAFF. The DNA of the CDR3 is TGTGCCAGCAGTTACTCTCTAGAGGCTACTGAAGCTTTCTTT.

CDR3 sequence (DNA): TGTGCCAGCAGTCTCGATTTTCCCTGGAATTCACCCCTCCACTTT. Its protein is CASSLDFPWNSPLHF. This chain joins TRBV27 and TRBJ1-6; D not certain. The CDR3 runs to 15 residues. Germline CDR1 reads MNHEY; CDR2 reads SMNVEV (reference sequence). V dropped 5 bases and J dropped 7 bases, with 15 bases sitting between them.